A single T cell receptor beta chain is shown here with its context. Its antigen is not known. The data belong to a study of shared clonotypes between healthy human individuals. CD45RO-negative cells were positively selected for CCR7, leaving out terminally differentiated effector memory CD45RA+ cells. Donors comprised healthy HIV-negative adults lacking recent acute infections or vaccinations. Overall study results and limits: Enrolling few donors narrowed the genetic and exposure-history diversity that was represented. Only blood was sampled; tissue repertoires likely differ.

The table came from immunoSEQ multiplex PCR; TCRdb's copy has only in-frame clones and leaves some out. The sample yields roughly 2.1 million clones, around 93% seen once. Trimming cost V 5 bases and J 4 bases, with 15 bases left between them. Germline V gene data show CDR1 as LNHDA and CDR2 as SQIVND (reference sequence). This CDR3 is 15 amino acids long. The sequence was obtained from a man younger than 35 in good health. Some clones in this sample may be carry-over from other donors' samples. Sequenced: naive CD8+ T cells from PBMCs. V and J are TRBV19 and TRBJ2-1; D is ambiguous. DNA of the CDR3: TGTGCCAGTAGTCCACCTTTCACACTTTACAATGAGCAGTTCTTC. Amino acids: CASSPPFTLYNEQFF.